This T cell receptor (beta chain) stems from a study of CD8 T cells in Susac syndrome. An input of roughly 0.5 to 1 ug of RNA was subjected to reverse transcription using random hexamers. Each CDR3 protein is one row after TCRdb ran MiXCR on the immunoSEQ multiplex PCR reads. The sample has roughly 80,000 distinct CDR3 sequences, 93% seen once; the top ten hold roughly 0.56%. The CDR3 runs to 13 residues. Germline V gene data show CDR1 as DFQATT and CDR2 as SNEGSKA (reference sequence). The germline V and J ends were trimmed by 6 bases and 4 bases, with 13 bases remaining between them. The sequenced material came from CD4+ T cells from PBMCs. The V call is TRBV20-1, the J call TRBJ2-1; D could derive from TRBD1 or TRBD2 (6 bases each). The TCR originated in a human donor with Susac syndrome. The CDR3 spells CSAERGVYNEQFF. CDR3 coding DNA: TGCAGTGCGGAGAGGGGGGTATACAATGAGCAGTTCTTC.